The clone carrying this T cell receptor (beta chain) was picked up a small number of times. Its cognate antigen is unknown. V dropped 6 bases and J dropped 4 bases, with 15 bases sitting between them. Germline CDR1 is LNHDA and CDR2 is SQIVND (reference sequence). CDR3 length: 14 amino acids. The data stem from a study of T cells in Graves' hyperthyroidism and ophthalmopathy. Turning to the study itself: The authors collected peripheral blood at initial diagnosis, before any treatment.

Patients counted as stable if ophthalmopathy did not develop within 18 months. Study observations and caveats: Blood held most thyroid clonotypes expanded above 0.001 frequency. From stable hyperthyroidism, ophthalmopathy was set apart by a 13 V-J model.

Regions amplified from RNA transcripts were the TCR beta CDR3 regions. With the HTBI primer set, the TCR CDR3 went through a first round of RT-PCR. From the multiplex PCR reads, TCRdb called clonotypes with MiXCR, one entry per CDR3 protein. Found here are roughly 570,000 distinct CDR3 sequences, approximately 14% of them singletons; the top ten hold roughly 7.3%. The chain couples TRBV19 to TRBJ1-2; no clear D. Sequencing input: blood. This TCR came from a woman in her twenties or thirties with Graves' hyperthyroidism. The CDR3 DNA reads as TGTGCCAGTAGCACGGCGGGTACAAGCTATGGCTACACCTTC. Translating gives CASSTAGTSYGYTF.